In this sample, the clone carrying this T cell receptor beta chain turned up a few times. The data are from a study of blood T cell repertoires in COVID-19. Background on the study: From T cells, B-cell-depleted T cells, or PBMCs came the material, which was cDNA or gDNA.

Profiled with immunoSEQ multiplex PCR; TCRdb holds only in-frame clones, not every one. The table has some 200,000 clones, 70% to 90% seen once. This sequence was found in a man in his forties or fifties who had recovered from COVID-19. Sequences were obtained from peripheral blood.

The DNA for the CDR3 is TGTGCCAGCACCCAGGCCAATCAGCCCCAGCATTTT. Amino acids: CASTQANQPQHF. The rearrangement uses TRBV12-3 or TRBV12-4 and TRBJ1-5; D remains ambiguous. The CDR3 consists of 12 residues. Deletions cut 7 bases from V and 3 bases from J, with 7 bases between.